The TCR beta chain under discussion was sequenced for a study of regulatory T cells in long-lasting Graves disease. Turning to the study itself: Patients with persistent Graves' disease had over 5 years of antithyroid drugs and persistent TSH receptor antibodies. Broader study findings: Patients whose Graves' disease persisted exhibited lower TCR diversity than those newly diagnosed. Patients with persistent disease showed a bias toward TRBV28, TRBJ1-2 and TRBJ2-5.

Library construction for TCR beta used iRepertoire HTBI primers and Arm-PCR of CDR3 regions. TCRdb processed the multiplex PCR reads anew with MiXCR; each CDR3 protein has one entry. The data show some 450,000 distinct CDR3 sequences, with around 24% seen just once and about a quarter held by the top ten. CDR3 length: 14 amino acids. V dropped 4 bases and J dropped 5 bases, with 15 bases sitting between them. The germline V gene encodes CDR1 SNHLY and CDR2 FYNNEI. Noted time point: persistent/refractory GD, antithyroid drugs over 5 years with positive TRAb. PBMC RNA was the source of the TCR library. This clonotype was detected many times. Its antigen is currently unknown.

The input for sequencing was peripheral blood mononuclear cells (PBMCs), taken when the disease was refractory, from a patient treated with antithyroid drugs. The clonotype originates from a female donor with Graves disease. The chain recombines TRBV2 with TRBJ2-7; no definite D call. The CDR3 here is CASSVEGFDHEQYF. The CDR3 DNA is TGTGCCAGCAGTGTTGAAGGGTTCGACCACGAGCAGTACTTC. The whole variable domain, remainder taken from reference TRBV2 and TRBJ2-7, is EPEVTQTPSHQVTQMGQEVILRCVPISNHLYFYWYRQILGQKVEFLVSFYNNEISEKSEIFDDQFSVERPDGSNFTLKIRSTKLEDSAMYFCASSVEGFDHEQYFGPGTRLTVT.